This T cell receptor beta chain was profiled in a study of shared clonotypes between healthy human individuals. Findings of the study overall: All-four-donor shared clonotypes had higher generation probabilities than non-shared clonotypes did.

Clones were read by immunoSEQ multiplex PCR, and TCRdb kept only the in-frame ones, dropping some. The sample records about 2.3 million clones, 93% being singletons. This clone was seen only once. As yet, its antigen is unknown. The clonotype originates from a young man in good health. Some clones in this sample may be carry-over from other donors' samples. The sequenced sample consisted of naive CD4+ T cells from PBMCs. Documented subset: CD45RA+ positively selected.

For the CDR3, the DNA is TGTGCCAGTAGTGTGACAGGACCTCCAGAGAGCCAGCCCCAGCATTTT. Its translation: CASSVTGPPESQPQHF. V is TRBV19 and J is TRBJ1-5, with a tentative D call TRBD1 (6 bases). V was cut by 5 bases and J by 7 bases, with 21 bases left in between. The CDR3 length is 16 residues. CDR1 and CDR2 from the germline V gene are LNHDA and SQIVND (reference sequence).